This T cell receptor beta chain was sequenced during a study of CD8 T cell repertoires and HIV-1 epitope variants. Study-wide background: IL-2, IL-7 and IL-15 were added on days 3 and 7 of approximately ten-day cultures.

Sequencing used immunoSEQ multiplex PCR; TCRdb keeps in-frame clones, though not all of them. The sample carries several thousand clones, 55% to 70% recorded once. This CDR3 region has 15 residues. Trimming shortened V by 2 bases and J by 5 bases, and 15 bases separated the two germline ends. Germline assignment: CDR1 SGHAT and CDR2 FQNNGV. Concerning this clone itself: Its specificity is not known.

The chain recombines TRBV11-2 with TRBJ2-5, with D perhaps matching TRBD1 or TRBD2 (5 bases each). The clonotype comes from a male donor with HIV. Material: cultured CD8+ T cells derived from PBMCs. CDR3 in DNA: TGTGCCAGCAGCTTATTTGACAGAGGGTCGGAGACCCAGTACTTC. Protein sequence: CASSLFDRGSETQYF.